This T cell receptor (beta chain) was found in a study of blood T cell repertoires in COVID-19 (dated by TCRdb to about 2020). Describing the broader study: Samples from collaborators originated in the United States, Italy and Spain and spanned both the acute and convalescent phases of COVID-19. The samples were drawn from two sources: the first 160 participants of the ongoing ImmuneRACE study, and 1,200 or so subjects contributed by 6 global collaborators. The prospective study material was composed of cDNA or gDNA derived from T cells, B-cell-depleted T cells, or PBMCs. The dataset comprised deeply sampled blood TCRbeta repertoires from subjects exposed to, actively infected with, or recovered from COVID-19. Nearly every sample came with metadata listing a de-identified subject ID, COVID-19 status, age in years and sex. The repertoires were released in a freely available public database meant as a resource for research on the immune response to SARS-CoV-2. Where available, HLA class I and class II types were obtained from metadata supplied by the sample provider rather than from assay-based typing.

General conclusions and limits of the study: How much clinical and demographic metadata was included differed by source and by participant, and the metadata was provided uncurated.

Based on the germline V gene (reference sequence), the CDR1 and CDR2 sequences are SSHAT and FNYEAQ. The CDR3 starts with the cysteine, ends with the phenylalanine, and has 16 residues. Just CDR3 DNA is preserved here, 48 bases in frame from base 1. Collaborating institutions collected whole blood in K2EDTA tubes following their own protocols. Collaborator samples were shipped for TCRbeta analysis as frozen whole blood, isolated PBMCs, or DNA extracted from either sample type. TCRbeta CDR3 regions were amplified from genomic DNA using the immunoSEQ Assay, a bias-controlled multiplex PCR. Processing in the source paper ran as follows. Nucleated cell counts per sample were estimated from amplification of reference gene primers within the assay. To quantify the absolute abundance of each unique TCRbeta CDR3 rearrangement, sequence reads were collapsed and filtered. For each sample, productive Simpson clonality was calculated as the square root of Simpson's diversity index across productive rearrangements. TCRdb stores this immuneACCESS table with in-frame sequences only. Part of the clones is absent; in the studies checked, under half of the shortfall reflects unresolved V genes, and no reason is known for the rest. Clone size and V and J calls were adopted from that table, with D and trimming inferred from the DNA. The sample table contains more than 95,000 clones; only one count was recorded for about 83% of them. The ten largest account for roughly 5.5% of the sample.

As concerns this clone: Its antigen is not yet known. Sequence at one end of the junction differs from germline and may be a read error.

The sequenced sample was peripheral blood. The clonotype originates from a man aged 80 or over with active or convalescent COVID-19. The V and J segments used are TRBV7-7 and TRBJ1-2; the D gene assignment is ambiguous. The DNA reads TGTGCTAGCAGCTTAGGTCAGGCAGGCCGTTGCTATGGCTACACCTTC. This sequence encodes CASSLGQAGRCYGYTF.